This TCR beta chain was recorded in a study of shared clonotypes between healthy human individuals. Whole-study results and caveats: It was only blood that was sampled, and tissue repertoires likely differ. Generation probabilities were higher for clonotypes shared across all four sorted-subset donors than for unshared ones. Estimated richness values were generally larger in naive subsets than in memory subsets.

Clones were sequenced by immunoSEQ multiplex PCR, and TCRdb holds only the in-frame ones, with some missing. Of around 2,000,000 clones listed, around 95% are singletons. There were only Caucasian adults among the donors, and all lived in Nashville, Tennessee. In the case of this clone: Antigen unknown.

The CDR3 sequence is 15 residues long. V lost 0 bases, J lost 7 bases, and 6 bases stayed unmatched. CDR1 is SGHRS, CDR2 YFSETQ, per germline. This sequence joins TRBV5-1 and TRBJ1-4, with 7 nucleotides matching TRBD1. This clonotype was obtained from a man younger than 30 in good health. Sequenced input: naive CD4+ T cells sorted from blood. Specified subset: CD45RA+ positively selected. The CDR3 region has the DNA TGCGCCAGCAGCTTGGAGGGACAGTTGCCTGAAAAACTGTTTTTT. Amino acid sequence: CASSLEGQLPEKLFF.